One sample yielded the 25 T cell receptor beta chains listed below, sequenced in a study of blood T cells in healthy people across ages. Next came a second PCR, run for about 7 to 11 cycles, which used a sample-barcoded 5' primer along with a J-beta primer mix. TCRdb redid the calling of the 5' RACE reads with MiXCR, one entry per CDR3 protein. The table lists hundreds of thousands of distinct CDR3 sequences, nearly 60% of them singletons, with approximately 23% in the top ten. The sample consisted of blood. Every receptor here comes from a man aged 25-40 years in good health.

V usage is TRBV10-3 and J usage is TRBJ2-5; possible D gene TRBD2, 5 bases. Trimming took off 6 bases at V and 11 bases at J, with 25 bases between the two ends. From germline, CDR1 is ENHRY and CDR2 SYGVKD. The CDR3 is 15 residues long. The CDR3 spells CAIRGSAQTSGEQYF. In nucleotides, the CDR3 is TGTGCCATCAGGGGCAGTGCACAAACAAGTGGGGAGCAGTACTTC.

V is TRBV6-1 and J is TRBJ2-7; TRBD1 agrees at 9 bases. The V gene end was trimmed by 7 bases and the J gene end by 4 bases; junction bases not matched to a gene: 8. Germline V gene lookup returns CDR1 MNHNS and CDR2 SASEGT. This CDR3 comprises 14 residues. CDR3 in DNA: TGTGCCAGCACCGCTGGGGACAGGGTATACGAGCAGTACTTC. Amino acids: CASTAGDRVYEQYF.

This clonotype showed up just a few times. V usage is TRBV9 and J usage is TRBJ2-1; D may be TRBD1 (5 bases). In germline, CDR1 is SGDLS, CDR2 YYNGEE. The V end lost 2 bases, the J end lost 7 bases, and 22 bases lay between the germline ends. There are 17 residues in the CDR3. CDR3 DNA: TGTGCCAGCAGCGTCACCCCAACAGGATTCAGGGAAAATGAGCAGTTCTTC. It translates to CASSVTPTGFRENEQFF.

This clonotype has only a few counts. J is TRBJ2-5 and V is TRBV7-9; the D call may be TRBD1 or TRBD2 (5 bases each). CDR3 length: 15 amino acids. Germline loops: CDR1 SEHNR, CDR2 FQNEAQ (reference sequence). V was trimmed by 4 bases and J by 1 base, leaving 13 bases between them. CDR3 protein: CASSSLRGVQETQYF. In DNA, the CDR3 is TGTGCCAGCAGCTCTCTTCGGGGCGTCCAAGAGACCCAGTACTTC.

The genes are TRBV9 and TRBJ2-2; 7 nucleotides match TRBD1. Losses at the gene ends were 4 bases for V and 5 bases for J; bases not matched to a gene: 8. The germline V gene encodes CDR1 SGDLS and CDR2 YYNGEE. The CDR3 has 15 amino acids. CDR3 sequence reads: CASSPTGSETGELFF. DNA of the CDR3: TGTGCCAGCAGCCCGACAGGGTCCGAGACCGGGGAGCTGTTTTTT.

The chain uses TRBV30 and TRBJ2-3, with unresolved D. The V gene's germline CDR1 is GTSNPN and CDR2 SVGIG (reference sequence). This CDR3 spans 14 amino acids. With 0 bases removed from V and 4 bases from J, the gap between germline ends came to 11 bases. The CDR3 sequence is CAWSVGLGPDTQYF. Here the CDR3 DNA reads TGTGCCTGGAGTGTAGGGCTGGGCCCAGATACGCAGTATTTT.

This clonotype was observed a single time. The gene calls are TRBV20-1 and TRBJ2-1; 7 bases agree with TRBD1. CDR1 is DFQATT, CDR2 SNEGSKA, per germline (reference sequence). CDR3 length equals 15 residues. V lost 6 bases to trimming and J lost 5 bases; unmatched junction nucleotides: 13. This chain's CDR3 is CSALNRDSHHNEQFF. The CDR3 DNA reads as TGCAGTGCGCTAAACCGGGACAGCCACCACAATGAGCAGTTCTTC.

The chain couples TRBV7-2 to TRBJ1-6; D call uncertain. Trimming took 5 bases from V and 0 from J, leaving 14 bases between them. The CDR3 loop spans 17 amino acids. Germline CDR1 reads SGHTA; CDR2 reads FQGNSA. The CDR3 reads CASSLKGKSSYNSPLHF. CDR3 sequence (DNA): TGTGCCAGCAGCCTGAAAGGCAAGAGCTCCTATAATTCACCCCTCCACTTT. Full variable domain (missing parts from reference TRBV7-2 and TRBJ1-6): GAGVSQSPSNKVTEKGKDVELRCDPISGHTALYWYRQSLGQGLEFLIYFQGNSAPDKSGLPSDRFSAERTGGSVSTLTIQRTQQEDSAVYLCASSLKGKSSYNSPLHFGNGTRLTVT.

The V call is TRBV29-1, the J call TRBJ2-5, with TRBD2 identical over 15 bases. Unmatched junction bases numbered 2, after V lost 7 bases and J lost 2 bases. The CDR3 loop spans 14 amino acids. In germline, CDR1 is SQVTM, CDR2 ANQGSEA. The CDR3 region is CSAGLAGGQETQYF. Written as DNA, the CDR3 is TGCAGCGCAGGACTAGCGGGAGGGCAAGAGACCCAGTACTTC. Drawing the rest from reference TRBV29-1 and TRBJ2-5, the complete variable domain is SAVISQKPSRDICQRGTSLTIQCQVDSQVTMMFWYRQQPGQSLTLIATANQGSEATYESGFVIDKFPISRPNLTFSTLTVSNMSPEDSSIYLCSAGLAGGQETQYFGPGTRLLVL.

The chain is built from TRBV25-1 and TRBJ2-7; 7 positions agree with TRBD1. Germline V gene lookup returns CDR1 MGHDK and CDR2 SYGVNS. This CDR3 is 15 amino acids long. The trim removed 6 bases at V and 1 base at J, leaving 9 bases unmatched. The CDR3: CASSPDRDPSYEQYF. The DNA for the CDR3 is TGTGCCAGCAGCCCTGACAGGGATCCATCCTACGAGCAGTACTTC.

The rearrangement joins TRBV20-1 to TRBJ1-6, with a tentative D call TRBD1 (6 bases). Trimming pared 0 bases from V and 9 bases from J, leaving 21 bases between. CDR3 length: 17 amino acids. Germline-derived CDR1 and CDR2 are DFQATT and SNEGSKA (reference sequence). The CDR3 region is CSARDWTVSSPFSPLHF. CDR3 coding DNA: TGCAGTGCTAGAGATTGGACAGTCTCATCCCCATTTTCACCCCTCCACTTT.

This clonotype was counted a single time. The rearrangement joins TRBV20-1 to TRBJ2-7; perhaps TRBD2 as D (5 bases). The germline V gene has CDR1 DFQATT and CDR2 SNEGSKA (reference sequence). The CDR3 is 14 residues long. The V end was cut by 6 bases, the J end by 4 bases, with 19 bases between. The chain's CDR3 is CSAKSGGGLYEQYF. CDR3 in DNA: TGCAGTGCCAAGAGCGGAGGCGGGCTTTACGAGCAGTACTTC.

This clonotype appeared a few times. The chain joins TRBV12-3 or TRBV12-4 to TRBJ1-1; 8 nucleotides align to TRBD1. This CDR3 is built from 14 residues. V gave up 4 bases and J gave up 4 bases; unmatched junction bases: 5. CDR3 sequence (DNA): TGTGCCAGCAGTTCCCAGACAGGGGTCACTGAAGCTTTCTTT. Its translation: CASSSQTGVTEAFF.

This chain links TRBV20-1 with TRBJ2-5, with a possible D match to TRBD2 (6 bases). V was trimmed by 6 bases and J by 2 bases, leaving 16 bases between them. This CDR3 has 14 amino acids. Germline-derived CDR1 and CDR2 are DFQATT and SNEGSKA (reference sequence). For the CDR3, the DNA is TGCAGTGCACTTCCAGCGGGCGGACAAGAGACCCAGTACTTC. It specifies CSALPAGGQETQYF.

The CDR3 sequence: CASSHRQELSNEQFF. The CDR3 DNA reads TGTGCCAGCAGCCATAGACAGGAGTTGTCCAATGAGCAGTTCTTC. The rearrangement links TRBV9 to TRBJ2-1; a possible D gene is TRBD1 (6 bases). Germline CDR1 reads SGDLS; CDR2 reads YYNGEE. The CDR3 is made up of 15 amino acids. V shed 4 bases and J shed 6 bases, with 17 bases lying between them. Together with reference TRBV9 and TRBJ2-1, the CDR3 gives the full variable domain: DSGVTQTPKHLITATGQRVTLRCSPRSGDLSVYWYQQSLDQGLQFLIQYYNGEERAKGNILERFSAQQFPDLHSELNLSSLELGDSALYFCASSHRQELSNEQFFGPGTRLTVL.

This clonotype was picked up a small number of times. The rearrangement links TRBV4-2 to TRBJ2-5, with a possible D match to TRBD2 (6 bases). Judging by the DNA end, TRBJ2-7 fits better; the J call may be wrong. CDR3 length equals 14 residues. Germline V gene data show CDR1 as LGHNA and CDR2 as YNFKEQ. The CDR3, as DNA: TGTGCCAGCAGCCCTTTTGCGGGGAAGAACGAGCAGTACTTC. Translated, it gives CASSPFAGKNEQYF.

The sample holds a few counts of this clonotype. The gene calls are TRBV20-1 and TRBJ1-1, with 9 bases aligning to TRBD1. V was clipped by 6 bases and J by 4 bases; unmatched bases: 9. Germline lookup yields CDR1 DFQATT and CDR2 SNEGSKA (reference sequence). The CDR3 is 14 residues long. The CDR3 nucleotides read TGCAGTGCGCATGGGACAGGGCATTTCACTGAAGCTTTCTTT. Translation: CSAHGTGHFTEAFF.

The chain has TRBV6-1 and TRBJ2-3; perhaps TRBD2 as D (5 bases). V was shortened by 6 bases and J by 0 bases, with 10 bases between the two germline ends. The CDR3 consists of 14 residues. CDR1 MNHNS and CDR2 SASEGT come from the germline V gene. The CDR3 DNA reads TGTGCCAGCAGGCTAGCCCATAGCACAGATACGCAGTATTTT. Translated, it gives CASRLAHSTDTQYF.

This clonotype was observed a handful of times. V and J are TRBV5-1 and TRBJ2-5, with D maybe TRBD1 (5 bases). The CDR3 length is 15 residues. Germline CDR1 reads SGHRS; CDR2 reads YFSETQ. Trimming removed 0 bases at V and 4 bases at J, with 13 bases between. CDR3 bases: TGCGCCAGCAGCTTGGAAGGCTATAGGGGAGAGACCCAGTACTTC. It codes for CASSLEGYRGETQYF.

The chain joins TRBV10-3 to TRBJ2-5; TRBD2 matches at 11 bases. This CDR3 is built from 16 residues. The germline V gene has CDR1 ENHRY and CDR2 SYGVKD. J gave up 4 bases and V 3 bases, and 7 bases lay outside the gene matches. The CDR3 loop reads CAISDSGTSGRETQYF. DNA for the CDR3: TGTGCCATCAGTGACTCCGGGACTAGCGGTAGAGAGACCCAGTACTTC.

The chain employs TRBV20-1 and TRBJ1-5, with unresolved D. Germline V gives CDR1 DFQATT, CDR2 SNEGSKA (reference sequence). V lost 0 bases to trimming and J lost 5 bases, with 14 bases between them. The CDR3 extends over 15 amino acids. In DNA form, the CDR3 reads TGCAGTGCTAGAGACCCCAGGTGGCGGGATCAGCCCCAGCATTTT. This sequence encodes CSARDPRWRDQPQHF.

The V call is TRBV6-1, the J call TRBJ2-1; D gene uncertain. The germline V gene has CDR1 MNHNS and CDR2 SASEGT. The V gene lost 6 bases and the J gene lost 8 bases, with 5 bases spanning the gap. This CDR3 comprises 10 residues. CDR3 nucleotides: TGTGCCAGCAGGGAGTATGAGCAGTTCTTC. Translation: CASREYEQFF.

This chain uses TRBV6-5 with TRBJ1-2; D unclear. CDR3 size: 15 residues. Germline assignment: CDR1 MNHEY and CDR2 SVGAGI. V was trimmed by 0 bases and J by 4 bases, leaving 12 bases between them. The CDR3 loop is CASSYSIGRTYGYTF. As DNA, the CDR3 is TGTGCCAGCAGTTACTCAATTGGACGGACCTATGGCTACACCTTC.

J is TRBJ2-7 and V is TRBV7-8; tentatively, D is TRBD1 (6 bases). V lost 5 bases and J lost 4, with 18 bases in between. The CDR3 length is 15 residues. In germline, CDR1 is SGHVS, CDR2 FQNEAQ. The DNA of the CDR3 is TGTGCCAGCAGCCAAGCCCCCGGGACAAAGTACGAGCAGTACTTC. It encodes CASSQAPGTKYEQYF.

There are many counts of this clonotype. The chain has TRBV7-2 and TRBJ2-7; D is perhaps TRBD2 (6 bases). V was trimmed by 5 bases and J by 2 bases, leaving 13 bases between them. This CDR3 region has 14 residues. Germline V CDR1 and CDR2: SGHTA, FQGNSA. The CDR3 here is CASSRRDSPYEQYF. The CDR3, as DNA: TGTGCCAGCAGCCGCCGGGACTCACCCTACGAGCAGTACTTC. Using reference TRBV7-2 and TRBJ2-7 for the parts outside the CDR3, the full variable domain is GAGVSQSPSNKVTEKGKDVELRCDPISGHTALYWYRQSLGQGLEFLIYFQGNSAPDKSGLPSDRFSAERTGGSVSTLTIQRTQQEDSAVYLCASSRRDSPYEQYFGPGTRLTVT.